This TCR beta chain was found in a study of beta chain features in type 1 diabetes (dated by TCRdb to 2016 to 2019). Context from the whole study: No differences in mean age, gender distribution, total cell number or subset yield were found between patients and healthy donors. A total of around 100 million sorted cells were examined across all samples, and RNA yield correlated strongly with the number of cells per subset. In the study, TCRB repertoires of sorted circulating CD4+ T cell subsets from recently diagnosed type 1 diabetes patients were compared with those of matched healthy donors. Whereas all 30 or so donors provided naive and central memory subsets, regulatory and stem cell-like memory subsets were isolated from just 8 patients and about eight healthy donors. What the authors observed across the whole study: Sequencing cDNA rather than genomic DNA could over-represent highly expressing activated cells, although activation and CD3 levels did not differ between groups. In all four CD4+ subsets, TCRB CDR3 length was moderately but significantly shorter in type 1 diabetes patients. At VDJ recombination sites, patients with type 1 diabetes made fewer insertions and deleted more nucleotides, a pattern implying thymic rearrangement abnormalities. Only small numbers of individuals were included in the HLA sub-analyses, which left unresolved whether HLA type had any influence on TCRB rearrangement. Naive, central memory and regulatory TCRB repertoires appeared to be more alike among patients than among healthy donors. Shorter templates might have been favored by PCR, but patient and control samples were amplified and corrected together, so both groups would have been affected equally by any skew.

With regard to this clone: It has no known antigen specificity. Qualities for individual bases were not recorded, and no much larger clone is one base off. The same CDR3 arises from other DNA sequences in this sample as well.

A single peripheral blood draw of about 116 mL on average was collected from each donor into heparinised tubes. A BD FACSAria II and a panel including CD45RO, CCR7, CD25, CD127, CD95 and CD27 were used to sort naive, central memory, regulatory and stem cell-like memory CD4+ T cells. Every sorted population had a purity above 95%. PBMCs were isolated immediately by Lymphoprep density gradient centrifugation and stained directly without culture. So that batch effects would be minimized, each experiment stained and sorted samples in pairs, pairing one healthy donor with one patient. The CDR3 holds 14 amino acids from the cysteine to the phenylalanine. The DNA shown is the 42-base CDR3, in frame from base 1. Germline trimming: 3 bases from V, 1 base from J; junction bases outside gene matches: 2. The germline V gene supplies CDR1 MDHEN and CDR2 SYDVKM. All of the isolated RNA was reverse transcribed with the High Capacity cDNA Reverse Transcription Kit, so expressed TCRB transcripts were sequenced. Deep immunoSEQ sequencing was performed on naive, central memory and regulatory T cell samples, with an average of roughly 3.6 million total reads per sample. Sorted cells were lysed in RLT buffer, and RNA was extracted using DNase-treated RNeasy Micro or Mini kits according to cell number. To prevent cross-contamination, every cell subset was processed on its own, while patient and healthy donor samples were processed together. TCRB sequences were amplified from cDNA with the immunoSEQ multiplex PCR, producing 87-bp fragments spanning the CDR3 region. The amplicons were sequenced using the Illumina HiSeq platform. Per the authors' processing: Synthetic template baselines were used to correct PCR bias computationally, reads within Hamming distance 2 were collapsed, and singletons that could not be merged were discarded. By aligning reads against IMGT, V, D and J genes, CDR3 length, and insertions or deletions at six rearrangement sites were assigned. Clonotype counts were normalized to sorted cell number within each subset before computing true diversity and Gini coefficients with the tcR R package. Repertoire sharing was quantified using the overlap coefficient calculated on TCRB nucleotide sequences. Out-of-frame TCRB sequences from naive cells were analyzed to stand in for the pre-selection repertoire. As stored in TCRdb, this immuneACCESS dataset retains in-frame rearrangements with V and J assigned. A fraction of the clones does not appear; measured against another copy, unresolved V genes explain less than half of the discrepancy, and the remainder lacks a known reason. That table is the source of V, J and clone size, and D and trimming were worked out from the DNA. The sample contains under 450,000 clones, roughly 15% of them found a single time. Jointly, the top ten make up approximately 0.019% of the sample.

The sample taken for sequencing was naive CD4+ T cells from blood. Sample cell subset or site, as interpreted from the label and publication: true naive CD4+ T cells. This clonotype originated in a young woman in good health. The chain employs TRBV28 and TRBJ1-1; 7 bases in the junction line up with TRBD1. The nucleotide sequence reads as follows: TGTGCCAGCAGTTTTGGGGACAGGAACACTGAAGCTTTCTTT. Translated, this gives CASSFGDRNTEAFF.